The sequence of this T cell receptor (beta chain) was determined in a study of blood T cell repertoires in COVID-19. Overall study context: There were acute and convalescent COVID-19 samples, and they came from the United States, Italy and Spain. Sources were T cells, B-cell-depleted T cells, or PBMCs; the material itself was cDNA or gDNA.

The trim removed 2 bases at V and 1 base at J, leaving 4 bases unmatched. The CDR3 length is 15 residues. Germline V gene sequence: CDR1 SGHRS, CDR2 YFSETQ. In the authors' methods: Amplifying reference gene primers gave estimates of nucleated cell counts. TCRdb's table, derived via immunoSEQ multiplex PCR, lists solely in-frame clones and lacks some. The V and J calls and the clone size are those of that table, but D and trimming were determined from the DNA. This table has about 180,000 clones, roughly 87% appearing once. The origin of this receptor is a woman aged 45-59 years with acute or convalescent COVID-19. The chain employs TRBV5-1 and TRBJ2-5; TRBD1 agrees at 8 bases. Sequenced input: peripheral blood. The chain's CDR3 is CASSFWGQVQETQYF. Written as DNA, the CDR3 is TGCGCCAGCAGCTTTTGGGGACAGGTCCAAGAGACCCAGTACTTC.